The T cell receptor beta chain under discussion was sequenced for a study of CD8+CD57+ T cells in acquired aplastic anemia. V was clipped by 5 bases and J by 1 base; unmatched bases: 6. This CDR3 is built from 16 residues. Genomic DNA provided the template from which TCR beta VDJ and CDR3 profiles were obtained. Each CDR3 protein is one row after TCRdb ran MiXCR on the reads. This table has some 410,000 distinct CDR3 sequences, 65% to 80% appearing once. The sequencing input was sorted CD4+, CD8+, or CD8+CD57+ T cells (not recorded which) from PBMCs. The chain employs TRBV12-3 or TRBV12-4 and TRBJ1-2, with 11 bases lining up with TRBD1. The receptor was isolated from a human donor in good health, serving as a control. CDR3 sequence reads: CASSVGTGGFNYGYTF. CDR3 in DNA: TGTGCCAGCAGTGTCGGGACAGGGGGTTTTAACTATGGCTACACCTTC.